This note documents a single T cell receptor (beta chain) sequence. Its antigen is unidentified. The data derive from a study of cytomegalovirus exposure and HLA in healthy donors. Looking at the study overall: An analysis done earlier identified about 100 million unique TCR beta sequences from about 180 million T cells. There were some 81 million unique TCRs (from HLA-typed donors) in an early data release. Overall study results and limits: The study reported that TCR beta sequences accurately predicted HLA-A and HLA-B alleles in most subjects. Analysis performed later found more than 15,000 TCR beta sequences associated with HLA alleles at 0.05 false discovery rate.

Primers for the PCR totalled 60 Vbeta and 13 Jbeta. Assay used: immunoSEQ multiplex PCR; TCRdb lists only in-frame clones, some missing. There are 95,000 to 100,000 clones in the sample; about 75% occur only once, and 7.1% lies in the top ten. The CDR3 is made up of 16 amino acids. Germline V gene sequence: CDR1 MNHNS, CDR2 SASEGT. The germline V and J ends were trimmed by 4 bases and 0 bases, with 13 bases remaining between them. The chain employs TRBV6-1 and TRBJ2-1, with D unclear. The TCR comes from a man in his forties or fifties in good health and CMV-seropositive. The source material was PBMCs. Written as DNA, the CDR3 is TGTGCCAGCAGTGGAGAGACTCGATTCTCCTACAATGAGCAGTTCTTC. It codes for CASSGETRFSYNEQFF.